This TCR beta chain was obtained from a study of graft-versus-host responses after intestinal transplantation. Study in general: Anti-thymocyte globulin induction was given to all recipients, followed by tacrolimus and steroids for around three years.

The repertoire was sequenced with immunoSEQ multiplex PCR; TCRdb's copy has only in-frame clones and lacks some. The sample has 90,000 to 120,000 clones, about 90% seen once. Trimming stripped 8 bases from V and 0 bases from J, with 8 bases between. The length of the CDR3 is 13 residues. Germline CDR1 and CDR2: WSHSY and SAAADI. Overall study findings and caveats: Early HvG declines after transplant were associated with peak circulating GvH clone levels. In recipient marrow, GvH clones were found, and some appeared first in ileum or blood. Allograft clonal ratios (graft-versus-host to host-versus-graft) were high in patients who had graft-donor T cell macrochimerism.

Concerning this clone: What it recognizes is unknown.

Material: unstimulated CD4+ T cells sorted from spleen or lymph node cells, obtained before intestinal transplant. The TCR comes from a human donor who received an intestinal transplant. V and J are TRBV10-2 and TRBJ2-1, with no clear D. This chain's CDR3 is CASGSDSYNEQFF. The CDR3 nucleotides read TGCGCCAGCGGCTCAGACTCCTACAATGAGCAGTTCTTC.